A selection of T cell receptor beta chains follows, all from one sample in a study of T cells expressing NK-cell markers. Following a re-call of the 5' RACE reads, TCRdb has one entry per CDR3 protein and lacks DNA. This sample lists over 150,000 distinct CDR3 sequences; its ten largest clones have about 39%. The material sequenced was blood T cells: a sorted CD56 or NKG2C T cell subset, CD4+ or CD8+ T cells, or bulk PBMC T cells (not recorded which). Receptor source: a woman aged 45-59 years in good health. Both conserved end residues are part of each CDR3.

V	J	CDR3
TRBV12-3/TRBV12-4	TRBJ1-6	CASSFGNRGFNSPLHF
TRBV12-3/TRBV12-4	TRBJ2-1	CASSQGRTWDEQFF
TRBV19	TRBJ1-5	CASSMEGGNQPQHF
TRBV11-2	TRBJ1-1	CASSARLGGGTEAFF
TRBV7-9	TRBJ2-7	CASSEPGPVSYEQYF
TRBV15	TRBJ2-5	CATSRWDRGETQYF
TRBV15	TRBJ2-7	CATSSGTSGRAYEQYF
TRBV12-3/TRBV12-4	TRBJ2-3	CASSFGPPGGDTQYF
TRBV13	TRBJ2-5	CASLGQEMGETQYF
TRBV27	TRBJ2-3	CASSFANTQYF
TRBV29-1	TRBJ1-1	CSVSEGWSTEAFF
TRBV4-1	TRBJ1-6	CASSQAGQGNNSPLHF
TRBV24-1	TRBJ2-2	CATSVPSGRPIPNTGELFF
TRBV19	TRBJ1-1	CASSPYLLEPEAFF
TRBV28	TRBJ2-1	CASSLMGTGTGGQFF
TRBV2	TRBJ2-7	CASSEDSGGPLYEQYF
TRBV19	TRBJ2-7	CASSTTTGPYEQYF
TRBV6-5	TRBJ2-5	CAGPLPSKETQYF
TRBV20-1	TRBJ2-7	CSARGSTNYEQYF
TRBV29-1	TRBJ2-2	CSVESEAGELFF
TRBV5-1	TRBJ2-1	CASSLDQGRSYNEQFF
TRBV20-1	TRBJ1-3	CSARKGRGAYSPIYF
TRBV29-1	TRBJ2-2	CSVDYGSGELFF
TRBV9	TRBJ2-1	CASSVGTSLSEQFF
TRBV11-2	TRBJ2-5	CASSSRLAGQGGETQYF
TRBV6-5	TRBJ2-5	CASSPRALKYQETQYF
TRBV20-1	TRBJ1-4	CSARDLGKLFF
TRBV3-1	TRBJ2-7	CASSQYRDPYEQYF
TRBV21-1	TRBJ2-3	CASRLTSGREDTQYF
TRBV24-1	TRBJ2-2	CATSDLRANTGELFF
TRBV12-3/TRBV12-4	TRBJ2-4	CASSLRPIHIQYF
TRBV25-1	TRBJ1-2	CASSALRGSGYTF
TRBV25-1	TRBJ2-1	CASSPGTESYNEQFF
TRBV7-9	TRBJ2-3	CASSPSASSGRNTQYF
TRBV29-1	TRBJ1-2	CSVVAETNYGYTF
TRBV3-1	TRBJ2-7	CASTKSRLPSSYEQYF
TRBV24-1	TRBJ2-1	CATSDPLAERRDEQFF
TRBV18	TRBJ1-1	CASSPPVQETFMNTEAFF
TRBV2	TRBJ2-2	CASRDLAGEANTGELFF
TRBV10-3	TRBJ2-7	CAISDGTGGREQYF
TRBV20-1	TRBJ2-2	CSARDSLAGEGRELFF
TRBV27	TRBJ2-1	CASTWTGGNNEQFF
TRBV20-1	TRBJ2-3	CSARDDFPGTRMGDTQYF
TRBV11-2	TRBJ2-5	CASSLGTGRGETQYF
TRBV7-9	TRBJ2-7	CASSAGTGRSYEQYF
TRBV6-1	TRBJ2-5	CASSETQGAYQETQYF
TRBV7-7	TRBJ1-1	CASSPLGPEAFF
TRBV15	TRBJ2-1	CATGTPGDEQFF
TRBV2	TRBJ2-2	CASSEGRPNTGELFF
TRBV27	TRBJ2-1	CASSSPWTSGTYNEQFF
TRBV2	TRBJ1-2	CASFEGAGDGYTF
TRBV27	TRBJ1-4	CASSSQGATDEKLFF
TRBV5-4	TRBJ2-1	CASSFSGLPPNEQFF